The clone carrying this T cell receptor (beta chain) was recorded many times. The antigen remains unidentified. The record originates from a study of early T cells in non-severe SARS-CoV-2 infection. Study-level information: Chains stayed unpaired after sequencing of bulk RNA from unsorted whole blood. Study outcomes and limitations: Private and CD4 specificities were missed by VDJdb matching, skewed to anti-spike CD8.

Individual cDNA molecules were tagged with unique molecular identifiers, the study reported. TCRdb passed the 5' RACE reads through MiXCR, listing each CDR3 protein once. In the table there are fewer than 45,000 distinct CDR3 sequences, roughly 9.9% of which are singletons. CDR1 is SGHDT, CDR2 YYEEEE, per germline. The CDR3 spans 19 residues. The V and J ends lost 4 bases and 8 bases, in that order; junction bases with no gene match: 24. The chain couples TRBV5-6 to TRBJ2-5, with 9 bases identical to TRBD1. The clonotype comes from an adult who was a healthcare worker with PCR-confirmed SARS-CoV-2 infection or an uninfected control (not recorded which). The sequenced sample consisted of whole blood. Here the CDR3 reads CASSEGGQGIAAGLGTQYF. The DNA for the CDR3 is TGTGCCAGCAGCGAAGGAGGACAGGGGATAGCGGCGGGGTTAGGAACCCAGTACTTC.